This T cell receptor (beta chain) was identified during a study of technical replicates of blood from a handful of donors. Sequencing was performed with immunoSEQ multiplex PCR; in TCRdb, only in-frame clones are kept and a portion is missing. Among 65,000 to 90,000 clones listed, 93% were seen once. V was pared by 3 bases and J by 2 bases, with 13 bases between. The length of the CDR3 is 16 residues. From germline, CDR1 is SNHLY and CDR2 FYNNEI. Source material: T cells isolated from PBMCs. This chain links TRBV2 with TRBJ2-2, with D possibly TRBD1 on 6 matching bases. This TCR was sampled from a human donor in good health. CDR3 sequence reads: CASSDPGTTNTGELFF. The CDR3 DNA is TGTGCCAGCAGTGACCCCGGGACAACTAACACCGGGGAGCTGTTTTTT.